This TCR beta chain originates from a study of OX40 agonist ivuxolimab in advanced cancers. Study context: Cancers in dose escalation were hepatocellular, melanoma, renal cell and head and neck.

Study-wide points: Averaged across samples, CD8+ T cells carried more expanded clones than CD4+ did.

Method: immunoSEQ multiplex PCR; TCRdb's copy keeps in-frame clones and lacks some. The data show about 64,000 clones, with 75% to 95% seen just once and about 0.4% held by the top ten. This CDR3 contains 11 residues. V shed 3 bases and J shed 4 bases, with 7 bases lying between them. CDR1 is GTSNPN, CDR2 SVGIG, per germline (reference sequence). With regard to this clone: Its target is unknown.

Autoimmune disease history or systemic immunosuppression led to patients being barred. Blood specimens came from baseline, cycle 4 day 1, and cycle 7 day 1. The receptor was derived from an adult with an advanced solid tumor such as melanoma, head and neck, liver or kidney cancer. The gene calls are TRBV30 and TRBJ2-7, with D hard to call. The starting material was CD4+ or CD8+ T cells sorted from blood, obtained in a trial of the OX40 agonist ivuxolimab. The CDR3 spells CAWSAQYEQYF. CDR3 sequence (DNA): TGTGCCTGGAGCGCCCAGTACGAGCAGTACTTC.